Listed below are T cell receptor beta chains from one sample, sequenced in a study of CD8+ T cells in alopecia areata. Measured with immunoSEQ multiplex PCR; TCRdb has only the in-frame clones, and not every one. The sample has about 30,000 clones; approximately 65% are singletons. The sample consisted of NKG2D-high CD8+ T cells sorted from blood. Receptors originate from a human donor with alopecia areata. The CDR3 runs from the conserved cysteine through the conserved F or W.

TRBV5-1,TRBJ2-3,CASSLAGTALWTDTQYF
TRBV7-9,TRBJ2-3,CASSLDPRVDTDTQYF
TRBV12-5,TRBJ1-4,CASGLERGLNEKLFF
TRBV4-3,TRBJ2-3,CASGDRGHTDTQYF
TRBV6-5,TRBJ2-3,CASSYSDTGTQYF
TRBV6-6,TRBJ1-3,CATQRSAGNTIYF
TRBV6-6,TRBJ2-5,CASSKRQGGEETQYF
TRBV27,TRBJ2-7,CASSLQRSYEQYF
TRBV25-1,TRBJ2-5,CASSATSGRQETQYF
TRBV2,TRBJ2-2,CASSDRSGGANTGELFF
TRBV29-1,TRBJ2-6,CSVVWFLAGANVLTF
TRBV4-1,TRBJ2-6,CASSQEAGSGANVLTF
TRBV5-1,TRBJ2-7,CASSDGTSGRNEQYF
TRBV5-1,TRBJ2-2,CASSLKQGNTGELFF
TRBV7-9,TRBJ1-5,CASGDSNQPQHF
TRBV7-6,TRBJ2-5,CASSTIYTGGFEETQYF
TRBV7-9,TRBJ2-7,CASSFRQFEQYF
TRBV7-9,TRBJ2-3,CASSSTGWAGGTDTQYF
TRBV7-9,TRBJ1-5,CASSLGQGVGQPQHF
TRBV6-6,TRBJ2-7,CASSSAGGPPYEQYF
TRBV27,TRBJ1-2,CASSLSPFLGIYGYTF
TRBV7-9,TRBJ2-1,CASSLVLGGSEQFF
TRBV7-9,TRBJ2-4,CASSLFLGTAKNIQYF
TRBV27,TRBJ2-7,CASSSAGGLLEQYF
TRBV5-4,TRBJ2-1,CASSKGQGGLREQFF
TRBV25-1,TRBJ2-1,CASSWGHEQFF
TRBV7-6,TRBJ2-6,CASSPTLGGISGANVLTF
TRBV28,TRBJ2-7,CASSLGPTVGTYSYEQYF
TRBV4-1,TRBJ2-2,CASSPMSNTGELFF
TRBV4-1,TRBJ2-5,CASSQVAVQETQYF
TRBV2,TRBJ2-1,CASSELAEYNEQFF
TRBV19,TRBJ1-1,CASSVGVSTEAFF
TRBV7-9,TRBJ2-7,CASSLEAAYEQYF
TRBV27,TRBJ1-5,CASRPDGTNQPQHF
TRBV5-6,TRBJ2-3,CASSLGSSDTQYF
TRBV2,TRBJ2-3,CASSEEPLGTDTQYF
TRBV27,TRBJ2-7,CASSLSAFYEQYF
TRBV7-9,TRBJ2-7,CASSRRVAGGPGEQYF
TRBV15,TRBJ2-2,CATSRVEGLNTGELFF
TRBV13,TRBJ2-3,CASSPFRGTDTQYF
TRBV12-5,TRBJ2-3,CASGLGRGLQDTQYF
TRBV4-1,TRBJ2-2,CASSQDRDRNTGELFF